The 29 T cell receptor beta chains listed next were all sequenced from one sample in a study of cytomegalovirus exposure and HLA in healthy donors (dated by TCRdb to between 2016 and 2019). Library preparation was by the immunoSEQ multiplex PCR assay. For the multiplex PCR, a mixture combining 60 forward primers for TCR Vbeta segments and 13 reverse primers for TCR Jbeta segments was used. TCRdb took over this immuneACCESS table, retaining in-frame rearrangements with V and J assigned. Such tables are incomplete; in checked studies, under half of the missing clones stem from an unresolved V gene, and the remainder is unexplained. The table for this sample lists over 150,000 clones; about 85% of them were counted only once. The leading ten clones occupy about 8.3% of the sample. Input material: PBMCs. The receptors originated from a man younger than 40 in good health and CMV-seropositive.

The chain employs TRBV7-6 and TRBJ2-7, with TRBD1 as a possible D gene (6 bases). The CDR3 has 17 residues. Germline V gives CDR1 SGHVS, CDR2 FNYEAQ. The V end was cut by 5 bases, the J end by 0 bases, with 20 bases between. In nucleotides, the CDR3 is TGTGCCAGCAGCCATCCAGGAGGTACAGGGAGCTCCTACGAGCAGTACTTC. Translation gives CASSHPGGTGSSYEQYF.

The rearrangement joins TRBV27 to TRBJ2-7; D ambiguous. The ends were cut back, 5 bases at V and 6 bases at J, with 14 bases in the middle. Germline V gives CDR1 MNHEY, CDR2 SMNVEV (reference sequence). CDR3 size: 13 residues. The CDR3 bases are TGTGCCAGCAGTGTTGGCAGGAACATCGAGCAGTACTTC. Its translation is CASSVGRNIEQYF.

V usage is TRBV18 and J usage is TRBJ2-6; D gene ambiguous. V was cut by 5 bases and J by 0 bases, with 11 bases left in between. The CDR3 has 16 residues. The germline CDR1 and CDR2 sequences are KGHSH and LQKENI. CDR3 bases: TGTGCCAGCTCAAGCCCAGGCCGCTCTGGGGCCAACGTCCTGACTTTC. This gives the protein CASSSPGRSGANVLTF.

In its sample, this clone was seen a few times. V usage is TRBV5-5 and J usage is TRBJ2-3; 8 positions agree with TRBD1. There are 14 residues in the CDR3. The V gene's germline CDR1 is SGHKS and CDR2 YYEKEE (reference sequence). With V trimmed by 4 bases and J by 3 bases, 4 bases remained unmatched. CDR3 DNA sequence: TGTGCCAGCAGCGGACAGGGTTGGACAGATACGCAGTATTTT. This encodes CASSGQGWTDTQYF.

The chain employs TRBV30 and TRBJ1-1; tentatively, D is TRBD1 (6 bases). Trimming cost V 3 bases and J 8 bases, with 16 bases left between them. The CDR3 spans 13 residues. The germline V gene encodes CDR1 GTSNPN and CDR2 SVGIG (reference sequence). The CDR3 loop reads CAWRVPGGVEAFF. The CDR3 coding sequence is TGTGCCTGGAGGGTACCGGGGGGCGTCGAAGCTTTCTTT.

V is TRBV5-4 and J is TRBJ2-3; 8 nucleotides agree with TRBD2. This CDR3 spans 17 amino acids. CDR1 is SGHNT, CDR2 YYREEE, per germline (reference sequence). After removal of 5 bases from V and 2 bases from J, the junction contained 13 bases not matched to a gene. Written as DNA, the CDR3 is TGTGCCAGCAGACGGGGGGGTAGCGGGGTTGTCACAGATACGCAGTATTTT. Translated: CASRRGGSGVVTDTQYF.

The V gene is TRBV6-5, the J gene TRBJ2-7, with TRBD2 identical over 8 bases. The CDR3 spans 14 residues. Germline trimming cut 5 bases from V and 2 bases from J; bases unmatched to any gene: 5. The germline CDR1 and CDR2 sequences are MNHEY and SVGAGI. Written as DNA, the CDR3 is TGTGCCAGCAGTATAGCGGGACCACCCTACGAGCAGTACTTC. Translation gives CASSIAGPPYEQYF.

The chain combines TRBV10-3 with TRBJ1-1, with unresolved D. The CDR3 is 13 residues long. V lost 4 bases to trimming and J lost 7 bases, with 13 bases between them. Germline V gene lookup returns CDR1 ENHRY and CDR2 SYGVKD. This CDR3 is CAISVRGGREAFF. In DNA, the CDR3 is TGTGCCATCAGTGTTCGAGGAGGCCGTGAAGCTTTCTTT.

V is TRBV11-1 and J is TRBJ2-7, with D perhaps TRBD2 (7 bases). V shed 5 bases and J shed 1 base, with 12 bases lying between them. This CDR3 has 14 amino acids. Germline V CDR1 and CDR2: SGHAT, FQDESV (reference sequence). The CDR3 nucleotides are TGTGCCAGCAGCCCCGGGGGGCTTTCCTACGAGCAGTACTTC. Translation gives CASSPGGLSYEQYF.

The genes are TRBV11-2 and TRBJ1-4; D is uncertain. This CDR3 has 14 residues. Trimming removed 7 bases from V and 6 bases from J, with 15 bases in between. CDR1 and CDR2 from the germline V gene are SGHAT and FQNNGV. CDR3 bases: TGTGCCAGCACCCCCCTTGCGGGTGATGAAAAACTGTTTTTT. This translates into CASTPLAGDEKLFF.

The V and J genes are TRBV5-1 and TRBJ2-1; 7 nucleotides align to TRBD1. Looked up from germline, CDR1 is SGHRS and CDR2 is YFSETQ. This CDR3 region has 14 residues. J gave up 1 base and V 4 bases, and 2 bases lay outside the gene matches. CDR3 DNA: TGCGCCAGCAGCCCGACAGGGTCCTACAATGAGCAGTTCTTC. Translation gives CASSPTGSYNEQFF. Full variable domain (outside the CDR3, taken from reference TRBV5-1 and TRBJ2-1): KAGVTQTPRYLIKTRGQQVTLSCSPISGHRSVSWYQQTPGQGLQFLFEYFSETQRNKGNFPGRFSGRQFSNSRSEMNVSTLELGDSALYLCASSPTGSYNEQFFGPGTRLTVL.

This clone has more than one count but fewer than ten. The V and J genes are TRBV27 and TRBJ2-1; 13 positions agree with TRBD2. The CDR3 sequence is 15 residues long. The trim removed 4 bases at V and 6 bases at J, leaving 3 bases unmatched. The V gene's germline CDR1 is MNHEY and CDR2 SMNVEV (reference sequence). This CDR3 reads CASSSGTSGANEQFF. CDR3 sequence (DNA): TGTGCCAGCAGTTCCGGGACTAGCGGGGCCAATGAGCAGTTCTTC.

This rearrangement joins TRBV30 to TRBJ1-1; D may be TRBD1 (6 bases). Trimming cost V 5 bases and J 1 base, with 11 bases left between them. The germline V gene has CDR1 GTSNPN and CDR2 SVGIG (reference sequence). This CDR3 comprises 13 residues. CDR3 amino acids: CAWGTGRNTEAFF. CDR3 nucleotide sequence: TGTGCCTGGGGTACAGGGCGGAACACTGAAGCTTTCTTT.

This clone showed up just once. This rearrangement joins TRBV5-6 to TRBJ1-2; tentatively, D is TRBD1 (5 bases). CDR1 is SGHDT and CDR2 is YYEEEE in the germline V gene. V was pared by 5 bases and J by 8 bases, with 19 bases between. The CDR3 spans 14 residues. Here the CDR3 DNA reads TGTGCCAGCAGACGAATGGACACGCGCTTCGGCTACACCTTC. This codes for CASRRMDTRFGYTF.

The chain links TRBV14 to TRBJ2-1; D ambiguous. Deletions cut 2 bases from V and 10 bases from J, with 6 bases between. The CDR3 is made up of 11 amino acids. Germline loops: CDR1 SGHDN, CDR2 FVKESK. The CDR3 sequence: CASSQTPEQFF. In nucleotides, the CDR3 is TGTGCCAGCAGCCAAACTCCCGAGCAGTTCTTC.

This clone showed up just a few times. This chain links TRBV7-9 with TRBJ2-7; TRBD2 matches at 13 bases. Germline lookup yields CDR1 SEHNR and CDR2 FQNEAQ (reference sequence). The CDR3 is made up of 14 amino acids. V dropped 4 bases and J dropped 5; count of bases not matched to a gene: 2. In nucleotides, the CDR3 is TGTGCCAGCAGCTATGGACTAGCGGGGGACGAGCAGTACTTC. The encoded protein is CASSYGLAGDEQYF.

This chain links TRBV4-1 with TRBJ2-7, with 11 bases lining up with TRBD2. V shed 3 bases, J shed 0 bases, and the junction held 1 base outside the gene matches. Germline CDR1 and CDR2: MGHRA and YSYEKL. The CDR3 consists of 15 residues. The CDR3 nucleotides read TGCGCCAGCAGCCAGGGACTAGCGGACTCCTACGAGCAGTACTTC. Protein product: CASSQGLADSYEQYF.

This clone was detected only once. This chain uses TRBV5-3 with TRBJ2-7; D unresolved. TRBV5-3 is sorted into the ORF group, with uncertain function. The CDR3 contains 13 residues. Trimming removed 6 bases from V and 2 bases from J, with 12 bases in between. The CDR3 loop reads CARTPGRTYEQYF. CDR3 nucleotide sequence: TGTGCCAGAACCCCAGGAAGGACCTACGAGCAGTACTTC.

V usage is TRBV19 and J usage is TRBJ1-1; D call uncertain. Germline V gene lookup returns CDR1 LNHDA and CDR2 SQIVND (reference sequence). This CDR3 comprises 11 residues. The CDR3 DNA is TGTGCGACCCGTTCCTCCCCCGGGGCTTTCTTT. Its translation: CATRSSPGAFF.

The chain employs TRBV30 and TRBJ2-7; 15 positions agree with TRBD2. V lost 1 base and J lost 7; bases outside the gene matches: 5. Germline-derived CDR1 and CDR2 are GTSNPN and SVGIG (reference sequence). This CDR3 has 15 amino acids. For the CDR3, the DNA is TGTGCCTGGAGTGGGAAAGGACTAGCGGGAGGGGAGCAGTACTTC. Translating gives CAWSGKGLAGGEQYF. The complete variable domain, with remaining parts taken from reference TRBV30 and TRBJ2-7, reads SQTIHQWPATLVQPVGSPLSLECTVEGTSNPNLYWYRQAAGRGLQLLFYSVGIGQISSEVPQNLSASRPQDRQFILSSKKLLLSDSGFYLCAWSGKGLAGGEQYFGPGTRLTVT.

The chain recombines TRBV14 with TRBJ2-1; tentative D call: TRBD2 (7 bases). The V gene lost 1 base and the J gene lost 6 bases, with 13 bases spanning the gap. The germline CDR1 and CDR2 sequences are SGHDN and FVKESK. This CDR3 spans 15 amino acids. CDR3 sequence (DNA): TGTGCCAGCAGCCAAGTTATCGGGGGGCCCAATGAGCAGTTCTTC. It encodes CASSQVIGGPNEQFF.

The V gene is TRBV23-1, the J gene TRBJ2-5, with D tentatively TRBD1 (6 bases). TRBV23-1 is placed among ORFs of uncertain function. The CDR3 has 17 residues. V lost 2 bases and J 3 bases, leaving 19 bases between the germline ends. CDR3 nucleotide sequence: TGCGCCAGCAGTCAACGGATCGGGACCAAGGGGGAAGAGACCCAGTACTTC. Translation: CASSQRIGTKGEETQYF.

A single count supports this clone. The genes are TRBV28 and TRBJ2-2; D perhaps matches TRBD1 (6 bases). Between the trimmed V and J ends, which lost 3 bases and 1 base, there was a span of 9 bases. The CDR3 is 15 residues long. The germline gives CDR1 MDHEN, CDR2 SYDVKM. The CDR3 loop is CASSFSTGNTGELFF. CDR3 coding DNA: TGTGCCAGCAGTTTCTCGACAGGGAACACCGGGGAGCTGTTTTTT.

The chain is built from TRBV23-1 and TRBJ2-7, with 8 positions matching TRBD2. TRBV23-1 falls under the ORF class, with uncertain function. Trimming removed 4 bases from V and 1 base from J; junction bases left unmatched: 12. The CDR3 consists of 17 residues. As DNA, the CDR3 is TGCGCCAGCAGTCCATGGAAAGGACTAGCTGTGTCCTACGAGCAGTACTTC. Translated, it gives CASSPWKGLAVSYEQYF.

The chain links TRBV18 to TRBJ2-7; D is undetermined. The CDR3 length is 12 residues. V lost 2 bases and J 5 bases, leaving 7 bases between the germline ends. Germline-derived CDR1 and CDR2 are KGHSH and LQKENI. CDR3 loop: CASSPTINEQYF. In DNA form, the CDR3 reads TGTGCCAGCTCACCAACTATCAACGAGCAGTACTTC.

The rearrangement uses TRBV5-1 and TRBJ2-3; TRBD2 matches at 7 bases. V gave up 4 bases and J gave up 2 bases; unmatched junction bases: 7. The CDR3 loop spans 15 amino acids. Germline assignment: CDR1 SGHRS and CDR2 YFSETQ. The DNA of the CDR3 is TGCGCCAGCAGCCTAGGACTAGATAACACAGATACGCAGTATTTT. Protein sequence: CASSLGLDNTDTQYF.

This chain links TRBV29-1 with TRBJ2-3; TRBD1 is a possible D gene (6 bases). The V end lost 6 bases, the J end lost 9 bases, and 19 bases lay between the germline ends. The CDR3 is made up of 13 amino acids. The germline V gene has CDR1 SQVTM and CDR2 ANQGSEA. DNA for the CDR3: TGCAGCGTCGGACGGGACACCGGAGGAACGCAGTATTTT. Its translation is CSVGRDTGGTQYF.

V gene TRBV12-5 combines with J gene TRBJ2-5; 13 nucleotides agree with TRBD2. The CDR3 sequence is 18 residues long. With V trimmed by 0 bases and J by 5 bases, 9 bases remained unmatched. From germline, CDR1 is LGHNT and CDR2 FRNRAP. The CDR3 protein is CASGLVVWTSGGTETQYF. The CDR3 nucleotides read TGTGCTAGTGGTTTGGTAGTTTGGACTAGCGGGGGAACGGAGACCCAGTACTTC.

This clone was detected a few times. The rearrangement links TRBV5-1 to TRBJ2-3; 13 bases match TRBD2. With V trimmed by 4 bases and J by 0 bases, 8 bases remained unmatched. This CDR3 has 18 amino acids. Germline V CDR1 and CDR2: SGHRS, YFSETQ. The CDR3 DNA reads TGCGCCAGCAGCACTCCCGGGACTAGCGGGATTAGCACAGATACGCAGTATTTT. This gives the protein CASSTPGTSGISTDTQYF.